The clone carrying this TCR beta chain was recorded only once. What it recognizes is unknown. The sample is drawn from a study of stem cell transplantation in POMP-related autoinflammatory disease. Study results and caveats: Across all analyzed T-cell subsets, patients with PRAID tended toward reduced diversity and increased clonality.

This table comes from immunoSEQ multiplex PCR, and its TCRdb copy is limited to in-frame clones, with some not included. The table records some 68,000 clones, approximately 91% of them present only once. This CDR3 contains 15 residues. Germline loops: CDR1 SGHTS, CDR2 YDEGEE. V lost 6 bases to trimming and J lost 0 bases, with 15 bases between them. This clonotype was obtained from a human patient with POMP-related autoinflammation and immune dysregulation (PRAID). Some T cells may be transferred from the graft donor. The chain is built from TRBV5-8 and TRBJ1-1; a weak D match, TRBD1 (5 bases). Here the sequenced sample was CD4+ T cells from PBMCs, taken after stem cell transplantation. CDR3 residues: CASNPGDAMNTEAFF. In DNA, the CDR3 is TGTGCCAGCAACCCGGGGGACGCCATGAACACTGAAGCTTTCTTT.